One and the same sample provided the 32 T cell receptor beta chains below, sequenced in a study of CXCR3-negative and CXCR3-positive naive CD8 T cells. UMI-labeled 5' RACE TRB cDNA libraries were prepared from the cells. TCRdb re-called the 5' RACE reads and catalogs CDR3 proteins one per entry, DNA excluded. The sample includes about 40,000 distinct CDR3 sequences. What was sequenced was memory CD8+ T cells from blood. These receptors were collected from a human donor in good health. Some clones in this sample may be carry-over from other donors' samples.

The gene calls are TRBV21-1 and TRBJ2-3; checking the TCRdb D call of TRBD2 is not possible without DNA. TRBV21-1 is a documented pseudogene. The CDR3 is made up of 16 amino acids. The CDR3 region is CASSKAGGGLDDTQYF.

The V and J genes are TRBV6-1 and TRBJ1-5; checking the TCRdb D call of TRBD1 is not possible without DNA. This CDR3 has 17 amino acids. CDR1 and CDR2 (germline): MNHNS, SASEGT. The CDR3 sequence: CASSEGYRLYSNQPQHF.

This sequence joins TRBV29-1 and TRBJ2-6; without DNA, the TCRdb call of TRBD1 cannot be checked. Germline V CDR1 and CDR2: SQVTM, ANQGSEA. This CDR3 is built from 19 residues. CDR3 loop: CSVEDYKGTGGSGANVLTF.

This sequence joins TRBV7-6 and TRBJ1-1; checking the TCRdb D call of TRBD1 is not possible without DNA. The CDR3 loop spans 13 amino acids. Germline assignment: CDR1 SGHVS and CDR2 FNYEAQ. The CDR3 loop is CASSSGGNTEAFF.

The chain links TRBV7-9 to TRBJ2-5. CDR3 size: 11 residues. Germline assignment: CDR1 SEHNR and CDR2 FQNEAQ (reference sequence). CDR3 protein: CASSSQETQYF.

The chain has TRBV29-1 and TRBJ2-7; as DNA is missing, the TRBD1 call by TCRdb cannot be tested. This CDR3 has 11 amino acids. From germline, CDR1 is SQVTM and CDR2 ANQGSEA. This chain's CDR3 is CSVGTGYEQYF.

The CDR3 here is CASSPSYGGTEAFF. The chain links TRBV7-3 to TRBJ1-1; TCRdb reports TRBD1, a call that lacks DNA to check it against. CDR1 is SGHTA, CDR2 FQGTGA, per germline. The CDR3 sequence is 14 residues long.

The V call is TRBV4-2, the J call TRBJ2-3. The CDR3 runs 14 residues. CDR1 and CDR2 from the germline V gene are LGHNA and YNFKEQ. CDR3 sequence reads: CASSQASDTDTQYF.

This sequence joins TRBV28 and TRBJ2-1; TCRdb calls TRBD2, which cannot be checked without DNA. This CDR3 is 13 amino acids long. Germline CDR1 MDHEN, CDR2 SYDVKM. CDR3 sequence: CASSLSEGIEQFF.

The chain is built from TRBV7-6 and TRBJ1-6; TCRdb's D gene call, TRBD1, goes unchecked for lack of DNA. This CDR3 is 12 amino acids long. Germline V gives CDR1 SGHVS, CDR2 FNYEAQ. Here the CDR3 reads CASNDQGSPLHF. Together with reference TRBV7-6 and TRBJ1-6, the CDR3 gives the full variable domain: GAGVSQSPRYKVTKRGQDVALRCDPISGHVSLYWYRQALGQGPEFLTYFNYEAQQDKSGLPNDRFSAERPEGSISTLTIQRTEQRDSAMYRCASNDQGSPLHFGNGTRLTVT.

The chain couples TRBV29-1 to TRBJ1-1; TCRdb proposes TRBD1, but this gene call is untestable without DNA. Germline CDR1 is SQVTM and CDR2 is ANQGSEA. CDR3 length equals 13 residues. The chain's CDR3 is CSVGGGMNTEAFF.

The rearrangement uses TRBV29-1 and TRBJ2-7. The CDR3 length is 12 residues. Germline V gives CDR1 SQVTM, CDR2 ANQGSEA. CDR3 amino acids: CSVLQSSYEQYF.

This rearrangement joins TRBV9 to TRBJ2-5; TCRdb returns TRBD1, unconfirmable since there is no DNA. Germline CDR1 is SGDLS and CDR2 is YYNGEE. The CDR3 is 16 amino acids. CDR3 amino acids: CASSGKHGEFQETQYF.

The CDR3 here is CASSVVGLEAFF. The chain combines TRBV2 with TRBJ1-1. Germline V gives CDR1 SNHLY, CDR2 FYNNEI. The length of the CDR3 is 12 residues.

The V and J genes are TRBV7-9 and TRBJ1-1; TCRdb calls TRBD1, which cannot be checked without DNA. This CDR3 contains 14 residues. The germline V gene encodes CDR1 SEHNR and CDR2 FQNEAQ (reference sequence). The CDR3 sequence: CASSFVRPNTEAFF.

The chain combines TRBV4-3 with TRBJ2-3. Looked up from germline, CDR1 is LGHNA and CDR2 is YSLEER. This CDR3 comprises 13 residues. CDR3 amino acids: CASSPDRADTQYF.

The chain uses TRBV5-6 and TRBJ2-3; TCRdb's D call, TRBD1, is unchecked because there is no DNA. The CDR3 is made up of 15 amino acids. Germline CDR1 reads SGHDT; CDR2 reads YYEEEE. The CDR3 sequence is CASSLPQGFPDTQYF.

The rearrangement uses TRBV30 and TRBJ2-1; TCRdb designates TRBD1, a call that cannot be tested without DNA. From germline, CDR1 is GTSNPN and CDR2 SVGIG (reference sequence). The CDR3 contains 15 residues. CDR3 sequence: CAWSVPGGGYNEQFF.

The chain joins TRBV4-3 to TRBJ2-5. Germline V lookup: CDR1 LGHNA, CDR2 YSLEER. This CDR3 is 16 amino acids long. The CDR3 sequence: CASSQGVGTSEETQYF.

CDR3 protein: CASSLPWLGRTDTQYF. The chain couples TRBV7-9 to TRBJ2-3; TCRdb indicates TRBD2, and absent DNA this call remains unverified. The CDR3 is made up of 16 amino acids. Germline V lookup: CDR1 SEHNR, CDR2 FQNEAQ (reference sequence).

This chain links TRBV2 with TRBJ1-2; the D call from TCRdb, TRBD1, cannot be confirmed without DNA. The CDR3 consists of 16 residues. Germline V lookup: CDR1 SNHLY, CDR2 FYNNEI. The CDR3 region is CASSIGFGGAVSGYTF.

The V gene is TRBV15, the J gene TRBJ2-7. CDR1 and CDR2 (germline): LNHNV, YYDKDF (reference sequence). The CDR3 length is 14 residues. The chain's CDR3 is CATSRDSGTYEQYF.

The chain carries TRBV6-5 and TRBJ2-5; absent DNA, TCRdb's TRBD1 call cannot be checked. The CDR3 extends over 15 amino acids. Germline V CDR1 and CDR2: MNHEY, SVGAGI. CDR3: CASSSGTRKQETQYF.

This chain connects TRBV6-6 to TRBJ2-7; without DNA, the TCRdb call of TRBD2 cannot be checked. The germline gives CDR1 MNHNY, CDR2 SVGAGI (reference sequence). The CDR3 is made up of 17 amino acids. The CDR3 here is CASSHTRLAGDSYERYF.

Measured by frequency, this clonotype is medium-sized. The gene calls are TRBV7-2 and TRBJ2-3; without DNA, the TCRdb call of TRBD2 cannot be checked. From germline, CDR1 is SGHTA and CDR2 FQGNSA. The CDR3 runs to 19 residues. The CDR3 sequence is CASSFRTSGGAPSVDTQYF. Using reference TRBV7-2 and TRBJ2-3 for the parts outside the CDR3, the full variable domain is GAGVSQSPSNKVTEKGKDVELRCDPISGHTALYWYRQSLGQGLEFLIYFQGNSAPDKSGLPSDRFSAERTGGSVSTLTIQRTQQEDSAVYLCASSFRTSGGAPSVDTQYFGPGTRLTVL.

The J gene is TRBJ2-7, the V gene TRBV14; TCRdb's assignment of TRBD1 cannot be checked, as there is no DNA. The CDR3 has 15 amino acids. The germline CDR1 and CDR2 sequences are SGHDN and FVKESK. CDR3 region: CASSSGVVGYYEQYF.

The chain recombines TRBV29-1 with TRBJ1-2. Germline V gives CDR1 SQVTM, CDR2 ANQGSEA. This CDR3 has 12 residues. The CDR3 sequence: CGVEGGGYGYTF.

This clonotype counts as medium-sized by frequency. The chain combines TRBV2 with TRBJ2-4; without DNA, the TCRdb call of TRBD1 cannot be checked. In germline, CDR1 is SNHLY, CDR2 FYNNEI. The CDR3 covers 16 residues. CDR3 amino acids: CASRGTGTKAKNIQYF.

The CDR3 region is CASSPLGGGYGYTF. The J gene is TRBJ1-2, the V gene TRBV27. The CDR3 contains 14 residues. CDR1 is MNHEY, CDR2 SMNVEV, per germline (reference sequence).

The chain has TRBV10-3 and TRBJ1-1. CDR1 and CDR2 (germline): ENHRY, SYGVKD. The CDR3 runs 13 residues. The CDR3 loop reads CAISESMNTEAFF.

The chain recombines TRBV20-1 with TRBJ2-7; no DNA is available, so the TRBD1 call from TCRdb remains unchecked. CDR1 and CDR2 (germline): DFQATT, SNEGSKA (reference sequence). The CDR3 consists of 14 residues. This chain's CDR3 is CSARDPGANYEQYF.

This rearrangement joins TRBV15 to TRBJ2-1; as DNA is missing, the TRBD1 call by TCRdb cannot be tested. CDR3 length: 12 amino acids. Germline assignment: CDR1 LNHNV and CDR2 YYDKDF (reference sequence). CDR3 sequence reads: CATSPPGPEQFF.